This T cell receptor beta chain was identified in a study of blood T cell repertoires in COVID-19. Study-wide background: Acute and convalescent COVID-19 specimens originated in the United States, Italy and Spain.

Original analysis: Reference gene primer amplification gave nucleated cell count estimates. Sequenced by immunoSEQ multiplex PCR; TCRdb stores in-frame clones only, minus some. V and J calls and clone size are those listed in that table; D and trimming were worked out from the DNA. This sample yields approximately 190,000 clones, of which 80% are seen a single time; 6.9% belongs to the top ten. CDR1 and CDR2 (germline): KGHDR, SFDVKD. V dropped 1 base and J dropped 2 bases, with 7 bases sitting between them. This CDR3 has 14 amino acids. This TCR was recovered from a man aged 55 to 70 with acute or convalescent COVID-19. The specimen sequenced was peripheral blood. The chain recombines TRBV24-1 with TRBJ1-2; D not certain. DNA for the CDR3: TGTGCCACCAGTGATTTAACAGTCAACTATGGCTACACCTTC. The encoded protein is CATSDLTVNYGYTF.